This T cell receptor (beta chain) was captured by sequencing in a study of T and B cells in COVID-19 patients. About the research overall: COVID-19 patients gave peripheral blood either during active infection or after recovery. Median age was 34 years in the recovered cohort and 67 years in the active-infection cohort.

BIOMED2 TRB-A/B primer pools were used in multiplex TRB PCR. TCRdb reprocessed the multiplex PCR reads via MiXCR and lists one record per CDR3 protein. The data hold around 5,100 distinct CDR3 sequences, with less than 30% observed a single time. Blood genomic DNA input for TRB amplification was about 250-500 ng. Overall study results and limits: Active COVID-19 showed highly clonal TRB repertoires; recovery showed diversity and richness above healthy donors.

By sample share, this clonotype is medium-sized. Its antigen is unknown. CDR3 length: 10 residues. CDR1 is MNHEY, CDR2 SVGEGT, per germline. Trimming took 8 bases from V and 5 from J, leaving 5 bases between them. Sequencing was done on a sample of blood. The sequence derives from a human donor with active COVID-19. This sequence joins TRBV6-2 or TRBV6-3 and TRBJ2-3, with D uncertain. The CDR3 DNA reads TGTGCCAGCGGGATAGATACGCAGTATTTT. Its protein product is CASGIDTQYF.